This TCR beta chain is from a study of blood T cell repertoires in COVID-19. Study-level background: The cDNA or gDNA used as material had been derived from T cells, B-cell-depleted T cells, or PBMCs.

In the original processing: Amplification of reference gene primers provided the estimated nucleated cell counts. Here immunoSEQ multiplex PCR was the method, and the copy in TCRdb shows in-frame clones only, minus some. The V and J calls and clone size were taken over from that table, and D and trimming were inferred from the DNA. This sample has about 200,000 clones, with about 88% found just once. The CDR3 runs to 16 residues. Germline values: CDR1 MNHEY, CDR2 SVGEGT. V was clipped by 2 bases and J by 0 bases; unmatched bases: 6. The chain recombines TRBV6-2 or TRBV6-3 with TRBJ1-1; 7 bases are a match to TRBD1. The sequencing input was peripheral blood. The origin of this receptor is a man aged 45-65 years with COVID-19, enrolled during active disease. Here the CDR3 DNA reads TGTGCCAGCAGTTACGGACAGGCACCCATGAACACTGAAGCTTTCTTT. This encodes CASSYGQAPMNTEAFF.